The subject of this entry is one TCR beta chain. The data are from a study of cytomegalovirus exposure and HLA in healthy donors. The repertoire was sequenced with immunoSEQ multiplex PCR; TCRdb's copy has only in-frame clones and lacks some. The repertoire holds a few hundred thousand clones, with 90% as singletons. Sequencing was performed on PBMCs. This receptor was taken from a woman aged 18-29 years in good health and CMV-seronegative.

CDR3 in DNA: TGTGCCAGCACGCAGGGGCCCTCCTACAATGAGCAGTTCTTC. Residues: CASTQGPSYNEQFF. The V gene is TRBV6-1, the J gene TRBJ2-1, with D maybe TRBD1 (6 bases). This CDR3 is 14 amino acids long. Germline CDR1 and CDR2: MNHNS and SASEGT. V dropped 7 bases and J dropped 0 bases, with 10 bases sitting between them.